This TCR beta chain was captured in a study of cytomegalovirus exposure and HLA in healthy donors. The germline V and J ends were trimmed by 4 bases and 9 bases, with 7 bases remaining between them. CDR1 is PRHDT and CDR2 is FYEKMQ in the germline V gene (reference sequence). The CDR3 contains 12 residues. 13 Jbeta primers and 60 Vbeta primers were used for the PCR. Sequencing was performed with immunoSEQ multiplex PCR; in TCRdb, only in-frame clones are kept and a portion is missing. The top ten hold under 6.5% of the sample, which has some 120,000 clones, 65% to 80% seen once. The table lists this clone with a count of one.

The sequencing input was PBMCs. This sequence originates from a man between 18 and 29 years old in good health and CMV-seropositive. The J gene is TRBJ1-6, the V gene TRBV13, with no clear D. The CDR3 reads CASSSTGSPLHF. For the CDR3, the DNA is TGTGCCAGCAGCTCGACTGGTTCACCCCTCCACTTT.